This TCR beta chain was sequenced in a study of monozygotic twins with cystic fibrosis. At the level of the study: Libraries were built from around 3 micrograms of fragmented DNA using approximately 16 PCR cycles. Broader study findings: Clonality was generally low (median around 0.0098), higher in the most severe patients.

The data were produced by immunoSEQ multiplex PCR, yet TCRdb's version contains in-frame clones alone and is incomplete. The sample records approximately 25,000 clones, around 93% being singletons. The CDR3 totals 11 residues. The V gene lost 6 bases and the J gene lost 2 bases, with 8 bases spanning the gap. Per the germline V gene, CDR1 is DFQATT and CDR2 is SNEGSKA (reference sequence). Note on this clone: Its antigen is not identified.

The clonotype was recovered from a girl aged 2-10 years with cystic fibrosis. This chain joins TRBV20-1 and TRBJ2-7; D unclear. Sequencing was carried out using blood. Here the CDR3 DNA reads TGCAGTGCCAAGACTGCCTACGAGCAGTACTTC. Its protein is CSAKTAYEQYF.